The source of this TCR beta chain is a study of blood T cell repertoires in COVID-19. The CDR3 consists of 17 residues. Germline loops: CDR1 GTSNPN, CDR2 SVGIG (reference sequence). V lost 3 bases to trimming and J lost 1 base; unmatched junction nucleotides: 6. TCRdb's copy holds only in-frame clones and misses some; the assay was immunoSEQ multiplex PCR. Among a few hundred thousand clones, over 85% were seen once, and the ten largest hold 2.5% to 3.5%. All exposed participants met a person with COVID-19 within 2 weeks before entering the study. This TCR was recovered from a woman aged 50 to 60 who had been exposed to COVID-19. Sequencing used PBMCs or T cells enriched from blood (not recorded which). The J gene is TRBJ2-5, the V gene TRBV30; 15 positions agree with TRBD2. The CDR3 loop is CAWSGTSGGYLQETQYF. DNA of the CDR3: TGTGCCTGGAGCGGGACTAGCGGGGGGTACCTCCAAGAGACCCAGTACTTC.